Reported below is one T cell receptor (beta chain). The record originates from a study of control samples from healthy donors and cancer patients. Trimming took 5 bases from V and 8 from J, leaving 18 bases between them. Germline V gene lookup returns CDR1 SGHAT and CDR2 FQNNGV. This CDR3 is built from 14 residues. Generated by immunoSEQ multiplex PCR, the TCRdb table keeps only in-frame clones and is missing some. This table has about 12,000 clones, approximately 93% appearing once. The TCR originated in an elderly man with lung cancer. This chain links TRBV11-2 with TRBJ1-2, with D uncertain. The specimen was PBMCs. CDR3 nucleotide sequence: TGTGCCAGCAGCCCAGACGGCCCCCCGCGGGGCTACACCTTC. Amino acid sequence: CASSPDGPPRGYTF.